One sample yielded the 13 T cell receptor beta chains listed below, sequenced in a study of T cell changes during pregnancy in multiple sclerosis. Assay: immunoSEQ multiplex PCR; the TCRdb copy retains only in-frame clones and omits some. The repertoire consists of around 54,000 clones, with about 90% occurring once and the leading ten covering 0.61%. This material consisted of CD4+ T cells from peripheral blood mononuclear cells, taken after pregnancy. The origin of the receptors is a female donor in good health, enrolled as a control in a pregnancy study.

This sequence joins TRBV28 and TRBJ2-7, with TRBD1 identical over 8 bases. The CDR3 covers 17 residues. Germline V gene lookup returns CDR1 MDHEN and CDR2 SYDVKM. V lost 2 bases and J lost 1; bases outside the gene matches: 10. DNA of the CDR3: TGTGCCAGCAGTTTACCTAACAGGGGGTTCAGTTCCTACGAGCAGTACTTC. It codes for CASSLPNRGFSSYEQYF. The full variable domain, completed using reference TRBV28 and TRBJ2-7, is DVKVTQSSRYLVKRTGEKVFLECVQDMDHENMFWYRQDPGLGLRLIYFSYDVKMKEKGDIPEGYSVSREKKERFSLILESASTNQTSMYLCASSLPNRGFSSYEQYFGPGTRLTVT.

This chain links TRBV11-2 with TRBJ2-5; TRBD1 agrees at 9 bases. The trim removed 5 bases at V and 5 bases at J, leaving 6 bases unmatched. This CDR3 has 14 amino acids. The germline gives CDR1 SGHAT, CDR2 FQNNGV. The CDR3 coding sequence is TGTGCCAGCAGCCCCGGGACAGGGTGGGAGACCCAGTACTTC. Its protein product is CASSPGTGWETQYF.

The chain employs TRBV28 and TRBJ1-6; possibly TRBD1 for D (5 bases). Germline V gene data show CDR1 as MDHEN and CDR2 as SYDVKM. Trimming stripped 7 bases from V and 9 bases from J, with 13 bases between. The CDR3 has 13 residues. Written as DNA, the CDR3 is TGTGCCAGCATTTCGGGGGTGGGTTCACCCCTCCACTTT. It codes for CASISGVGSPLHF.

This clone was observed once. The chain couples TRBV19 to TRBJ2-2; 9 bases align to TRBD1. CDR3 length: 15 amino acids. CDR1 LNHDA and CDR2 SQIVND come from the germline V gene (reference sequence). The V gene end was trimmed by 2 bases and the J gene end by 3 bases; junction bases not matched to a gene: 1. CDR3 loop: CASSIRDRDTGELFF. DNA for the CDR3: TGTGCCAGTAGTATAAGGGACAGGGACACCGGGGAGCTGTTTTTT.

V usage is TRBV5-4 and J usage is TRBJ2-5; D possibly corresponds to TRBD2 (5 bases). This CDR3 contains 13 residues. Looked up from germline, CDR1 is SGHNT and CDR2 is YYREEE (reference sequence). The germline V and J ends were trimmed by 4 bases and 1 base, with 8 bases remaining between them. CDR3 protein: CASSIAFQETQYF. CDR3 DNA: TGTGCCAGCAGCATAGCGTTCCAAGAGACCCAGTACTTC.

This sequence joins TRBV7-2 and TRBJ2-4; 7 bases agree with TRBD2. The CDR3 runs to 16 residues. J lost 4 bases, V lost 4 bases, and 10 bases had no gene match. Germline CDR1 and CDR2: SGHTA and FQGNSA. The CDR3 loop is CASSSQTSLKKNIQYF. The DNA of the CDR3 is TGTGCCAGCAGCTCCCAGACTAGCCTCAAAAAAAACATTCAGTACTTC.

V is TRBV7-8 and J is TRBJ1-1; D may be TRBD1 (6 bases). CDR1 and CDR2 from the germline V gene are SGHVS and FQNEAQ. The ends were cut back, 1 base at V and 0 bases at J, with 15 bases in the middle. CDR3 length: 17 residues. The CDR3 protein is CASSLGGSGTLNTEAFF. The CDR3 region has the DNA TGTGCCAGCAGCTTAGGGGGCTCCGGGACACTGAACACTGAAGCTTTCTTT.

The rearrangement uses TRBV28 and TRBJ1-4; TRBD1 is a possible D gene (6 bases). CDR3 size: 12 residues. Germline CDR1 and CDR2: MDHEN and SYDVKM. Trimming stripped 2 bases from V and 8 bases from J, with 6 bases between. Written as DNA, the CDR3 is TGTGCCAGCAGTTTACAGGGGGAAAAACTGTTTTTT. Translation gives CASSLQGEKLFF.

This clone has a single count. J is TRBJ2-6 and V is TRBV5-8, with D possibly TRBD1 on 6 matching bases. The CDR3 covers 16 residues. CDR1 is SGHTS and CDR2 is YDEGEE in the germline V gene. The germline V and J ends were trimmed by 6 bases and 0 bases, with 13 bases remaining between them. CDR3 sequence reads: CASTPLGGSGANVLTF. For the CDR3, the DNA is TGTGCCAGCACCCCTTTAGGGGGCTCTGGGGCCAACGTCCTGACTTTC.

This chain links TRBV27 with TRBJ1-1; 8 bases map to TRBD1. V lost 2 bases and J lost 0; bases outside the gene matches: 14. Germline-derived CDR1 and CDR2 are MNHEY and SMNVEV (reference sequence). The CDR3 sequence is 19 residues long. The CDR3 bases are TGTGCCAGCAGTTTACGACGTGCAGGGGGCCCACGGATGAACACTGAAGCTTTCTTT. Protein sequence: CASSLRRAGGPRMNTEAFF.

The gene calls are TRBV28 and TRBJ2-1; maybe TRBD2 (6 bases). Germline CDR1 and CDR2: MDHEN and SYDVKM. Between the trimmed V and J ends, which lost 3 bases and 1 base, there was a span of 10 bases. There are 15 residues in the CDR3. The CDR3 DNA reads as TGTGCCAGCAGTTTTGGCGGGGTTTCCTACAATGAGCAGTTCTTC. It translates to CASSFGGVSYNEQFF.

The chain carries TRBV4-1 and TRBJ1-6, with 8 bases fitting TRBD1. V trimming: 1 base; J trimming: 7 bases; junction bases outside the gene matches: 9. CDR3 length: 17 residues. Germline-derived CDR1 and CDR2 are MGHRA and YSYEKL. The CDR3 loop reads CASSQGAQGAGNSPLHF. The CDR3 coding sequence is TGCGCCAGCAGCCAAGGGGCTCAGGGGGCCGGGAATTCACCCCTCCACTTT.

This clone came up once. This chain links TRBV7-8 with TRBJ2-6; 8 bases match TRBD1. The CDR3 spans 18 residues. J lost 0 bases, V lost 6 bases, and 10 bases had no gene match. CDR1 is SGHVS and CDR2 is FQNEAQ in the germline V gene. CDR3 coding DNA: TGTGCCAGCAGACCACAGGGGGTTTTACTCTCTGGGGCCAACGTCCTGACTTTC. Protein: CASRPQGVLLSGANVLTF.